This T cell receptor beta chain was documented in a study of T cell responses to AZD1222 COVID-19 vaccine. This CDR3 has 13 amino acids. The germline CDR1 and CDR2 sequences are MNHEY and SVGEGT. V lost 2 bases and J lost 6, with 7 bases in between. Study-wide points: It should be noted that donors were predominantly white British and more often female, and clonal diversity was possibly underestimated.

The protocol was immunoSEQ multiplex PCR, while the TCRdb copy is restricted to in-frame clones and leaves out a portion. The table lists 100,000 to 150,000 clones, around 87% of them singletons, with roughly 1.3% in the top ten. Comment on this clone: Antigen unknown.

This sample comprised peripheral blood, obtained on day 0 of AZD1222 vaccination. The chain has TRBV6-2 or TRBV6-3 and TRBJ2-2; D is ambiguous. This receptor was obtained from an adult in good health. CDR3 nucleotides: TGTGCCAGCAGTTACACGTTGGCCGGGGAGCTGTTTTTT. Translating gives CASSYTLAGELFF.